A single sample is the source of the 17 T cell receptor beta chains below, sequenced in a study of blood T cell repertoires in COVID-19. TCRdb's copy holds only in-frame clones and misses some; the assay was immunoSEQ multiplex PCR. This table has 200,000 to 250,000 clones, 83% appearing once. Sequencing was done on a sample of PBMCs or T cells enriched from blood (not recorded which). These receptors all stem from a woman aged 40 to 55 who had been exposed to COVID-19.

J is TRBJ2-3 and V is TRBV7-9; no definite D call. This CDR3 region has 15 residues. Germline CDR1 SEHNR, CDR2 FQNEAQ (reference sequence). Trimming removed 1 base at V and 10 bases at J, with 18 bases between. This CDR3 is CASSLVTEPGSPQYF. In DNA, the CDR3 is TGTGCCAGCAGCTTAGTGACGGAGCCTGGTTCGCCGCAGTATTTT.

The J gene is TRBJ1-4, the V gene TRBV18; 8 nucleotides align to TRBD1. Germline-derived CDR1 and CDR2 are KGHSH and LQKENI. V shed 1 base, J shed 6 bases, and the junction held 16 bases outside the gene matches. The CDR3 length is 19 residues. As DNA, the CDR3 is TGTGCCAGCTCACCACTTCGGACAGGGTCGACTAAGCGGTATGAAAAACTGTTTTTT. It yields the protein CASSPLRTGSTKRYEKLFF.

The V call is TRBV5-5, the J call TRBJ1-1; D unresolved. The germline CDR1 and CDR2 sequences are SGHKS and YYEKEE (reference sequence). V lost 4 bases and J lost 7, with 14 bases in between. This CDR3 has 13 residues. The CDR3 nucleotides read TGTGCCAGCAGCCTCAAGGTGGCGGATGAAGCTTTCTTT. It yields the protein CASSLKVADEAFF.

The chain has TRBV2 and TRBJ1-4; 12 bases are shared with TRBD1. The germline V gene has CDR1 SNHLY and CDR2 FYNNEI. The CDR3 extends over 14 amino acids. The junction had 3 bases not matched to a gene; V was cut back by 5 bases and J by 8 bases. The CDR3 region has the DNA TGTGCCAGCAGTTCCGGGACAGGGGGCGAAAAACTGTTTTTT. As protein: CASSSGTGGEKLFF.

The chain is built from TRBV9 and TRBJ1-2; the D gene is possibly TRBD1 (5 bases). CDR1 is SGDLS, CDR2 YYNGEE, per germline. This CDR3 is 15 amino acids long. V shed 0 bases and J shed 5 bases, with 14 bases lying between them. DNA of the CDR3: TGTGCCAGCAGCGTAGATCTTCAGGGAGGGTATGGCTACACCTTC. This gives the protein CASSVDLQGGYGYTF.

The V call is TRBV19, the J call TRBJ1-2; 9 positions agree with TRBD1. The germline V gene encodes CDR1 LNHDA and CDR2 SQIVND (reference sequence). Trimming at V came to 2 bases and at J to 8 bases, leaving 9 bases not matched to a gene. The CDR3 is made up of 15 amino acids. The CDR3 loop reads CASSIPQTDRGGYTF. CDR3 bases: TGTGCCAGTAGTATACCCCAGACGGACAGGGGAGGCTACACCTTC.

This clone was recorded only once. The genes are TRBV30 and TRBJ1-6, with TRBD1 matching 9 bases. V lost 2 bases to trimming and J lost 12 bases; unmatched junction nucleotides: 8. There are 14 residues in the CDR3. Germline V gives CDR1 GTSNPN, CDR2 SVGIG (reference sequence). CDR3 sequence (DNA): TGTGCCTGGAGTCCCGGGACAGGGAGTAGACCCCTCCACTTT. Amino acid sequence: CAWSPGTGSRPLHF.

This clone was counted once. The chain couples TRBV15 to TRBJ1-6; no clear D gene. Germline values: CDR1 LNHNV, CDR2 YYDKDF (reference sequence). The CDR3 has 13 residues. V was shortened by 0 bases and J by 9 bases, with 6 bases between the two germline ends. The CDR3 region has the DNA TGTGCCACCAGCAGAGATCTGGCTTCACCCCTCCACTTT. It is translated as CATSRDLASPLHF. The variable domain in full, completed from reference TRBV15 and TRBJ1-6, reads DAMVIQNPRYQVTQFGKPVTLSCSQTLNHNVMYWYQQKSSQAPKLLFHYYDKDFNNEADTPDNFQSRRPNTSFCFLDIRSPGLGDTAMYLCATSRDLASPLHFGNGTRLTVT.

The rearrangement joins TRBV9 to TRBJ1-1; D gene unclear. Per the germline V gene, CDR1 is SGDLS and CDR2 is YYNGEE. CDR3 length: 14 amino acids. Trimming took off 0 bases at V and 5 bases at J, with 11 bases between the two ends. CDR3: CASSVAVGRTEAFF. For the CDR3, the DNA is TGTGCCAGCAGCGTAGCGGTGGGCCGAACTGAAGCTTTCTTT.

V and J are TRBV11-3 and TRBJ1-6; TRBD1 matches 7 bases. Germline-derived CDR1 and CDR2 are SGHNT and YENEEA. This CDR3 contains 18 residues. V shed 5 bases and J 0 bases; nucleotides not matched to a gene: 10. The chain's CDR3 is CASSLSPTGSSYNSPLHF. DNA for the CDR3: TGTGCCAGCAGCCTAAGCCCGACAGGGAGCTCCTATAATTCACCCCTCCACTTT.

The J gene is TRBJ2-5, the V gene TRBV28; 8 positions agree with TRBD1. The CDR3 loop spans 14 amino acids. Trimming took 5 bases from V and 5 from J; bases not matched to a gene: 7. Germline values: CDR1 MDHEN, CDR2 SYDVKM. For the CDR3, the DNA is TGTGCCAGCAGTACGCCGGACAGGGCGGAGACCCAGTACTTC. Protein: CASSTPDRAETQYF. Full variable domain (rest looked up from reference TRBV28 and TRBJ2-5): DVKVTQSSRYLVKRTGEKVFLECVQDMDHENMFWYRQDPGLGLRLIYFSYDVKMKEKGDIPEGYSVSREKKERFSLILESASTNQTSMYLCASSTPDRAETQYFGPGTRLLVL.

The chain joins TRBV7-2 to TRBJ2-1; 10 bases line up with TRBD2. The ends lost 1 base at V and 4 bases at J; junction bases unmatched: 4. The CDR3 length is 16 residues. CDR1 SGHTA and CDR2 FQGNSA come from the germline V gene. In DNA, the CDR3 is TGTGCCAGCAGCTTAGAGGCTAGCGGGGGATACAATGAGCAGTTCTTC. As protein: CASSLEASGGYNEQFF.

The V and J genes are TRBV9 and TRBJ1-2; D is perhaps TRBD1 (6 bases). The CDR3 contains 13 residues. V was shortened by 0 bases and J by 4 bases, with 7 bases between the two germline ends. Germline-derived CDR1 and CDR2 are SGDLS and YYNGEE. Here the CDR3 reads CASSVEDSYGYTF. The CDR3 nucleotides read TGTGCCAGCAGCGTAGAGGACAGCTATGGCTACACCTTC.

This chain uses TRBV11-2 with TRBJ2-5; TRBD2 agrees at 7 bases. The CDR3 covers 17 residues. The junction had 14 bases not matched to a gene; V was cut back by 5 bases and J by 2 bases. Germline V CDR1 and CDR2: SGHAT, FQNNGV. The CDR3 loop is CASSPPWASGMQETQYF. In DNA form, the CDR3 reads TGTGCCAGCAGCCCCCCTTGGGCTAGCGGTATGCAAGAGACCCAGTACTTC. The full variable domain, completed using reference TRBV11-2 and TRBJ2-5, is EAGVAQSPRYKIIEKRQSVAFWCNPISGHATLYWYQQILGQGPKLLIQFQNNGVVDDSQLPKDRFSAERLKGVDSTLKIQPAKLEDSAVYLCASSPPWASGMQETQYFGPGTRLLVL.

The chain is built from TRBV5-1 and TRBJ2-2, with 9 bases fitting TRBD1. This CDR3 spans 17 amino acids. V trimming: 4 bases; J trimming: 1 base; junction bases outside the gene matches: 8. From germline, CDR1 is SGHRS and CDR2 YFSETQ. CDR3 sequence: CASSLVPGQGNTGELFF. DNA of the CDR3: TGCGCCAGCAGCCTGGTACCGGGACAGGGGAACACCGGGGAGCTGTTTTTT.

This clone turned up a few times. The chain has TRBV12-3 or TRBV12-4 and TRBJ1-5, with D perhaps matching TRBD1 (5 bases). The CDR3 length is 12 residues. V was trimmed by 5 bases and J by 11 bases, leaving 13 bases between them. CDR3 sequence: CASSDQGSAQHF. For the CDR3, the DNA is TGTGCCAGCAGTGATCAGGGTTCGGCCCAGCATTTT.

CDR3 bases: TGTGCCAGCAGACAGGGAGCAAATCAGCCCCAGCATTTT. Protein: CASRQGANQPQHF. The V and J genes are TRBV12-3 or TRBV12-4 and TRBJ1-5, with D possibly matching TRBD1 (6 bases). V was clipped by 6 bases and J by 4 bases, with 10 bases between them. This CDR3 region has 13 residues.